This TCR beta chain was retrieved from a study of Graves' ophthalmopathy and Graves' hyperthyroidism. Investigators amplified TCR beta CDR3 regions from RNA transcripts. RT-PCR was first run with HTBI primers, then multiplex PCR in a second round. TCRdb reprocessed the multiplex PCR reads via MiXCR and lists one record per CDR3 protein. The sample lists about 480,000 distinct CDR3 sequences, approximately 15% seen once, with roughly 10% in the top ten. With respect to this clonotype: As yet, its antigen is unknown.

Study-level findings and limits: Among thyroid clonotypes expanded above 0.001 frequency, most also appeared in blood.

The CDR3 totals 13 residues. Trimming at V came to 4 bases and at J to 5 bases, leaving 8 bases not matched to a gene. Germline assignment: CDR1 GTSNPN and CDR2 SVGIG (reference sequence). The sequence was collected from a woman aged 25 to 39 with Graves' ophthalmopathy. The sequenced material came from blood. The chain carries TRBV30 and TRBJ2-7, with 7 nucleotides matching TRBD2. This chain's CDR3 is CAWNGREGHEQYV. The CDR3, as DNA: TGTGCCTGGAATGGAAGGGAGGGGCACGAGCAGTACGTC.